This TCR beta chain was found in a study of breast tumors, draining lymph nodes, adjacent tissues listed by TCRdb under 2016. Looking at the study overall: Breast cancer patients provided tumor, adjacent nontumor tissue and axillary lymph nodes, and the study compared the TCR beta repertoires across these three sources. The study was designed to assess the relationships and possible T-cell exchange between tumor, surrounding tissue and draining lymph node repertoires in human breast cancer. The investigation overall reported the following: Tumor and nontumor tissue repertoires were found to be significantly more similar in luminal-like than in basal-like breast cancer. The data were judged consistent with most tumor T cells deriving from the lymph node and then expanding within tumor tissue. The study presented the conclusion that tumor T cells originate in lymph nodes as consistent with a hypothesis, not as something directly demonstrated. Tumor T-cell repertoires showed less diversity than lymph node repertoires and more diversity than nontumor tissue repertoires, and tumor T-cell repertoires showed preferential V and J gene usage.

A note on this clonotype: What antigen it recognizes has not been identified. No per-base quality is available; no much larger clone lies one base away.

Lymph node samples were obtained from the axillary draining lymph nodes of breast cancer patients. The run used an Illumina HiSeq 2000. Multiplex PCR amplification was used to generate the TCR beta chain libraries. The amplified TCR beta chain products were analyzed by high-throughput sequencing. In-frame beta chains were kept once TCRdb had trimmed the public reads at Q25 with fastp and called clones with MiXCR. CDR3 protein duplicates are merged, each entry listing the most common genes and DNA. The sample data list about 89,000 distinct CDR3 sequences, and over 25% of these were observed just once. The top ten clones comprise roughly 8.1% of the sample. A distance of 21 bases separates the germline ends of V and J, which lose 4 bases and 2 bases respectively. From cysteine to phenylalanine, the CDR3 is 18 amino acids long. The entry retains the CDR3 DNA only, 54 bases that are in frame from base 1. The germline V gene yields KGHSH for CDR1 and LQKENI for CDR2.

Sequenced: axillary lymph node tissue. The TCR originated in a female donor with breast cancer. Some clones in this sample may be carry-over from other donors' samples. This chain is built from TRBV18 and TRBJ1-5; TRBD1 is a weak D gene call, 6 bases matching. The CDR3 corresponds to CASSLSVDRRGGNQPQHF. The bases read TGTGCCAGCTCACTCTCAGTGGACAGACGGGGAGGCAATCAGCCCCAGCATTTT.